Reported below is one T cell receptor (beta chain). Its antigen is still unknown. In the PCR, 60 Vbeta and 13 Jbeta primers were used. Here immunoSEQ multiplex PCR was the method, and the copy in TCRdb shows in-frame clones only, minus some. The data contain over 50,000 clones, about 80% of them seen just once; the ten biggest clones take up about 53%. This specimen belongs to a study of cytomegalovirus exposure and HLA in healthy donors. Study-level findings and limits: Rarity marked most TCR sequences, yet some public TCRs occurred in many donors.

From germline, CDR1 is MNHNY and CDR2 SVGAGI (reference sequence). The CDR3 has 15 amino acids. Trimming shortened V by 0 bases and J by 8 bases, and 13 bases separated the two germline ends. V gene TRBV6-6 combines with J gene TRBJ2-2; maybe TRBD1 (6 bases). This TCR came from a man between 50 and 59 years old in good health and CMV-seropositive. The source material was PBMCs. The CDR3 DNA sequence: TGTGCCAGCAGTTACTCTCGGCAGGGGCAGGGGGAGCTGTTTTTT. Translation gives CASSYSRQGQGELFF.